The present T cell receptor beta chain was sequenced within a study of cytomegalovirus exposure and HLA in healthy donors. Overall study results and limits: Being productive about 90% or about 30% of the time was typical of most TCR beta V segments in an earlier analysis. V segments that were indistinguishable, TRBV6-2 and TRBV6-3 among them, were omitted from analysis.

Comment on this clone: No antigen is known for it.

The V end was cut by 4 bases, the J end by 6 bases, with 9 bases between. The CDR3 consists of 12 residues. Germline CDR1 MNHNY, CDR2 SVGAGI (reference sequence). There were likely unrecorded immune exposures, though donors were nominally healthy when sampled. Vbeta (60) and Jbeta (13) primers were used in the PCR. Generated by immunoSEQ multiplex PCR, the TCRdb table keeps only in-frame clones and is missing some. The table includes more than 150,000 clones, roughly 80% detected once. The V gene is TRBV6-6, the J gene TRBJ1-1; D is undetermined. The sample was PBMCs. This TCR was recovered from a man aged 45-65 years in good health and CMV-seropositive. The CDR3 sequence: CASSSGKAEAFF. In DNA form, the CDR3 reads TGTGCCAGCAGTTCGGGGAAGGCTGAAGCTTTCTTT.